This T cell receptor beta chain was captured in a study of monozygotic twins with inflammatory bowel disease. Findings and caveats of the study: Results did not support any single strong IBD-associated signal or clonotype.

The CDR3 is made up of 17 amino acids. Germline-derived CDR1 and CDR2 are SGHDT and YYEEEE. In regard to this clonotype: What it binds is unknown.

TCRalpha and TCRbeta cDNA went through two nested PCRs of approximately 16 and 10 cycles. TCRdb re-called the 5' RACE reads and gives one entry per CDR3 protein, without DNA. The sample table includes around 410,000 distinct CDR3 sequences. The chain carries TRBV5-6 and TRBJ2-3; absent DNA, TCRdb's TRBD1 call cannot be checked. Sequencing was done on a sample of blood. This receptor was obtained from a human donor with ulcerative colitis or Crohn's disease, or a healthy co-twin of an affected twin (not recorded which). CDR3 sequence reads: CASSFPTLGGGRDTQYF.